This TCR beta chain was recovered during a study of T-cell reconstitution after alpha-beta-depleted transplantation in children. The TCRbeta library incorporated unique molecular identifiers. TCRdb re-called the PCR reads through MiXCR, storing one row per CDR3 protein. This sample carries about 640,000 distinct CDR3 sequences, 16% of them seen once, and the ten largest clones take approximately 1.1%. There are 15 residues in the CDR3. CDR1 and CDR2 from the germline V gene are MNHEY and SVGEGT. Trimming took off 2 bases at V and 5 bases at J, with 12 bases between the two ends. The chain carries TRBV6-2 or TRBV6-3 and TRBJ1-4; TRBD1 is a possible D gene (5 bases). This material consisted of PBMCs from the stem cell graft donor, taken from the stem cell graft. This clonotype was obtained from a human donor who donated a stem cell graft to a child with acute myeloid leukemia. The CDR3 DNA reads TGTGCCAGCAGTTACCTGGGACCGATAAATGAAAAACTGTTTTTT. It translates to CASSYLGPINEKLFF.